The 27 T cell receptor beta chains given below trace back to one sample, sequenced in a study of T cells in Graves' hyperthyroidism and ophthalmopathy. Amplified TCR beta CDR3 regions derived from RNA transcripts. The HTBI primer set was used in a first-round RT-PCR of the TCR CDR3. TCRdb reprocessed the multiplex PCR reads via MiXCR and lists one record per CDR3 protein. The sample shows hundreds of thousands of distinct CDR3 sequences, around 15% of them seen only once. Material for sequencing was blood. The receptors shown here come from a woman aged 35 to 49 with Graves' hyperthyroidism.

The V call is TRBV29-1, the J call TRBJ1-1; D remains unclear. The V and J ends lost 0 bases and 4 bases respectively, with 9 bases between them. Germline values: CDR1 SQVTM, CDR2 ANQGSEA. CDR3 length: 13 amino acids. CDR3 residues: CSVEEDTGTEAFF. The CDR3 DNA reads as TGCAGCGTTGAAGAGGATACTGGCACTGAAGCTTTCTTT.

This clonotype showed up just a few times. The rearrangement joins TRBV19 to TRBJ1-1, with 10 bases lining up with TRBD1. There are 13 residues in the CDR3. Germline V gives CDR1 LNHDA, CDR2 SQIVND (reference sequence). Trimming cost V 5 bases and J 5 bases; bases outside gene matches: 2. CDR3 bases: TGTGCCAGTAGTGACAGGGGGCTTACTGAAGCTTTCTTT. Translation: CASSDRGLTEAFF.

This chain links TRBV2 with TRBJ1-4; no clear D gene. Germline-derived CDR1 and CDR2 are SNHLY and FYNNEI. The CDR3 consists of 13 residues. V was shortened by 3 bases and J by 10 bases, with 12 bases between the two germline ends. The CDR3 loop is CASSDRGFGKLFF. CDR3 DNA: TGTGCCAGCAGTGATCGGGGTTTCGGAAAACTGTTTTTT. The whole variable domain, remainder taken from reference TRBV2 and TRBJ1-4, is EPEVTQTPSHQVTQMGQEVILRCVPISNHLYFYWYRQILGQKVEFLVSFYNNEISEKSEIFDDQFSVERPDGSNFTLKIRSTKLEDSAMYFCASSDRGFGKLFFGSGTQLSVL.

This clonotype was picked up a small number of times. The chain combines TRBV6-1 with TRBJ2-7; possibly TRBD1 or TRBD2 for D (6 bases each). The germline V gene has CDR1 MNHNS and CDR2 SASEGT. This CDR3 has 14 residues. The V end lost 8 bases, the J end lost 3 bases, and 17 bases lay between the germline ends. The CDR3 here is CASSGPGAGYEQYF. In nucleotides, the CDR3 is TGTGCCAGCTCCGGCCCGGGGGCGGGCTACGAGCAGTACTTC.

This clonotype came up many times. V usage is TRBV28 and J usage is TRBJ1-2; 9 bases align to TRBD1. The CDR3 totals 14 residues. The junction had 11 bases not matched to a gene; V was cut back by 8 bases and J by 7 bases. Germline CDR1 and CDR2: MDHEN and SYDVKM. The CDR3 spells CASHGGDRVVGYTF. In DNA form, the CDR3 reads TGTGCCAGCCACGGTGGGGACAGGGTGGTTGGCTACACCTTC.

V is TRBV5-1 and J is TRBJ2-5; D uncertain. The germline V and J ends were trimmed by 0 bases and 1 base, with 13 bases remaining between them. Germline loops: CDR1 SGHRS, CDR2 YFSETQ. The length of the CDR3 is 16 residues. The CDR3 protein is CASSLGQSRTQETQYF. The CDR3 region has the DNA TGCGCCAGCAGCTTGGGGCAGAGTAGGACCCAAGAGACCCAGTACTTC.

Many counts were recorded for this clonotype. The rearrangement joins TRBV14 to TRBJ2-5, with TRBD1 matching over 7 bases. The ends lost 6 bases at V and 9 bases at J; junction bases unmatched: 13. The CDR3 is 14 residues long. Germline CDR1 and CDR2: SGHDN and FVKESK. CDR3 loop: CASSLTGTVASQYF. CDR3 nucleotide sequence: TGTGCCAGCAGTCTTACCGGGACAGTGGCCTCCCAGTACTTC.

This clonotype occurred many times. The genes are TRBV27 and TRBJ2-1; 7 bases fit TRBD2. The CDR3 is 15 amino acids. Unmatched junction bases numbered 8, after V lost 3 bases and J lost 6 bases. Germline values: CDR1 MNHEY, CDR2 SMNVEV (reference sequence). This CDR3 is CASSFNRLAANEQFF. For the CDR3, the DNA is TGTGCCAGCAGTTTTAATCGACTAGCTGCCAATGAGCAGTTCTTC.

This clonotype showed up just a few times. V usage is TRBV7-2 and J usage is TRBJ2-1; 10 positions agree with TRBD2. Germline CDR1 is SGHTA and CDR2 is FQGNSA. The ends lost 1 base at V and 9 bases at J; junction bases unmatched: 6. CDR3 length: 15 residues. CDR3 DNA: TGTGCCAGCAGCTTAGGCCCCGGGACTAGCGTTGAGCAGTTCTTC. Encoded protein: CASSLGPGTSVEQFF.

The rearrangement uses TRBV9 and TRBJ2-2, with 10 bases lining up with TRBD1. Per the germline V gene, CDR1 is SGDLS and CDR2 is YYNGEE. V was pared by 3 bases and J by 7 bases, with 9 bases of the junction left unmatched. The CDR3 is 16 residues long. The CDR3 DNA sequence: TGTGCCAGCAGCGGACAACGACAGGGGGCGTTCGGGGAGCTGTTTTTT. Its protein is CASSGQRQGAFGELFF.

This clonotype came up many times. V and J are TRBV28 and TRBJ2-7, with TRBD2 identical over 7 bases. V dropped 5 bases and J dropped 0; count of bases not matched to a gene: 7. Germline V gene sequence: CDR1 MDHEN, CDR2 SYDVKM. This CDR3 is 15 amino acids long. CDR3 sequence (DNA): TGTGCCAGCAGTCCCGGGGGGACTGGCTCCTACGAGCAGTACTTC. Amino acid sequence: CASSPGGTGSYEQYF.

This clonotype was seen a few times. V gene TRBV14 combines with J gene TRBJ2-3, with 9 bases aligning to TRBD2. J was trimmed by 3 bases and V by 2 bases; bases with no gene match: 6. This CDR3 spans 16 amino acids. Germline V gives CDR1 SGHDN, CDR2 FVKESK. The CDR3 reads CASSQSLAGATDTQYF. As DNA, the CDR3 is TGTGCCAGCAGCCAATCGTTAGCGGGAGCTACAGATACGCAGTATTTT.

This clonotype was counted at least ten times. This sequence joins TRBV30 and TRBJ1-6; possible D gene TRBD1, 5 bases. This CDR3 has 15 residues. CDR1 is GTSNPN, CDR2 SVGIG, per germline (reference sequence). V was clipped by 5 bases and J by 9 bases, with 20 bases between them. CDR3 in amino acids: CAWALGPLTGSPLHF. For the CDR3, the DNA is TGTGCCTGGGCACTTGGGCCCCTAACAGGTTCACCCCTCCACTTT. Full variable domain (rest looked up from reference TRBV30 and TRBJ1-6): SQTIHQWPATLVQPVGSPLSLECTVEGTSNPNLYWYRQAAGRGLQLLFYSVGIGQISSEVPQNLSASRPQDRQFILSSKKLLLSDSGFYLCAWALGPLTGSPLHFGNGTRLTVT.

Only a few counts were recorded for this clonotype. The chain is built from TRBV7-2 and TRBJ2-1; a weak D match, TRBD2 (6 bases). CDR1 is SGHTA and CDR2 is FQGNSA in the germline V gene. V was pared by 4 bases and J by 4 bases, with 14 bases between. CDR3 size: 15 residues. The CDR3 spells CASSSDGGAYNEQFF. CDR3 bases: TGTGCCAGCAGCTCAGATGGCGGGGCATACAATGAGCAGTTCTTC.

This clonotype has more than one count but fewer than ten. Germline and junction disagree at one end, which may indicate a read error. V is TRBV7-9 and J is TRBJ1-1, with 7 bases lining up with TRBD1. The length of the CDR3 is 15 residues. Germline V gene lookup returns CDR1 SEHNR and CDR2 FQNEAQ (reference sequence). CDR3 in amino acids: CASTLSQGVDTEAFF. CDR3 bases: TGTGCCAGCACCTTAAGCCAGGGGGTTGACACTGAAGCTTTCTTT. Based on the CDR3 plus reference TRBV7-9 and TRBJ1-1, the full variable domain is DTGVSQNPRHKITKRGQNVTFRCDPISEHNRLYWYRQTLGQGPEFLTYFQNEAQLEKSRLLSDRFSAERPKGSFSTLEIQRTEQGDSAMYLCASTLSQGVDTEAFFGQGTRLTVV.

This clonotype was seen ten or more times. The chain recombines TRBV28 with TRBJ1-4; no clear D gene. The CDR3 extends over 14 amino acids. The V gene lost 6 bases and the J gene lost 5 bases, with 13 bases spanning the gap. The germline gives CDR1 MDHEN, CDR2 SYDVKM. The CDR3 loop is CASRSLGGNEKLFF. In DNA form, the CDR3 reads TGTGCCAGCAGGAGCCTGGGAGGGAATGAAAAACTGTTTTTT.

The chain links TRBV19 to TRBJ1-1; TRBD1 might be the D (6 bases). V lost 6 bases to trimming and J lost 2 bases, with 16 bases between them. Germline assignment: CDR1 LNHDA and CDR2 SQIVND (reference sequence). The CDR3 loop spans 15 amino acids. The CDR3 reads CASRQGREENTEAFF. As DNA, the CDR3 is TGTGCCAGTAGACAGGGAAGGGAAGAAAACACTGAAGCTTTCTTT. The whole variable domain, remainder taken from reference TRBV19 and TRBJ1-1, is DGGITQSPKYLFRKEGQNVTLSCEQNLNHDAMYWYRQDPGQGLRLIYYSQIVNDFQKGDIAEGYSVSREKKESFPLTVTSAQKNPTAFYLCASRQGREENTEAFFGQGTRLTVV.

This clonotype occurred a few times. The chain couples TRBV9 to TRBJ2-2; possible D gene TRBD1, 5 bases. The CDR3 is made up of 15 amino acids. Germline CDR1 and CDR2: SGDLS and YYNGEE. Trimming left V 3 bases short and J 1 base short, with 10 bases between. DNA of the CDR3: TGTGCCAGCAGCGGAAGACAGCTGAACACCGGGGAGCTGTTTTTT. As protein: CASSGRQLNTGELFF.

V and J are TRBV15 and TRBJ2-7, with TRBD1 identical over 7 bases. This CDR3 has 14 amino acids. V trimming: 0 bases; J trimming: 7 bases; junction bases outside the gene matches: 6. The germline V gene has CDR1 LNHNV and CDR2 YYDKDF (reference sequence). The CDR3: CATSRDRGYGEQYF. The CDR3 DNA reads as TGTGCCACCAGCAGAGACAGGGGGTATGGGGAGCAGTACTTC.

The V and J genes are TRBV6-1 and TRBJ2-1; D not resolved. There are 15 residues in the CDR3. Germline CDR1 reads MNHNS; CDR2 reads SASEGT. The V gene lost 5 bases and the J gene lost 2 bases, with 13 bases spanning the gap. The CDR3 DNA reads TGTGCCAGCAGTCCAGATCGTTCCGCCTACAATGAGCAGTTCTTC. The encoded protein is CASSPDRSAYNEQFF.

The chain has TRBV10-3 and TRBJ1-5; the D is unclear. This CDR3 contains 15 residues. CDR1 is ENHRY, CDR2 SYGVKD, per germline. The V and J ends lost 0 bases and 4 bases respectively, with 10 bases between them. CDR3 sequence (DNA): TGTGCCATCAGTGAGTCGGGTCTAGGGAATCAGCCCCAGCATTTT. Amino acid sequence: CAISESGLGNQPQHF.

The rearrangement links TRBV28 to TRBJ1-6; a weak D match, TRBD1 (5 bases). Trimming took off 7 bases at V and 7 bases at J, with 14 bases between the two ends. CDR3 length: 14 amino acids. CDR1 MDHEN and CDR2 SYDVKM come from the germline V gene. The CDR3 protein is CASKLGTENSPLHF. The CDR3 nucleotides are TGTGCCAGCAAGTTGGGGACTGAGAATTCACCCCTCCACTTT.

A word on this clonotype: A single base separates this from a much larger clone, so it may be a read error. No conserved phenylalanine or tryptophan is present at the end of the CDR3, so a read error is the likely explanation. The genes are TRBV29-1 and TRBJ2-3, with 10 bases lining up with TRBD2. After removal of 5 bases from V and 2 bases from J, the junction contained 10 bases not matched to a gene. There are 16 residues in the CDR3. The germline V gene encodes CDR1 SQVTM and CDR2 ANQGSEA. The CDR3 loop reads CSVNPYLAGATDTQYS. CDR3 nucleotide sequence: TGCAGCGTTAACCCCTATCTAGCGGGAGCCACAGATACGCAGTATTCT.

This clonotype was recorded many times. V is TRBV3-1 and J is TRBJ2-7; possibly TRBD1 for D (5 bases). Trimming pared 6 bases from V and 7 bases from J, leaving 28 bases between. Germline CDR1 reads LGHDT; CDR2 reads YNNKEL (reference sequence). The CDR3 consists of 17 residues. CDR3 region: CASSPSTRLGPSWEQYF. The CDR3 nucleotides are TGTGCCAGCAGTCCCTCTACAAGGTTGGGGCCTTCCTGGGAGCAGTACTTC.

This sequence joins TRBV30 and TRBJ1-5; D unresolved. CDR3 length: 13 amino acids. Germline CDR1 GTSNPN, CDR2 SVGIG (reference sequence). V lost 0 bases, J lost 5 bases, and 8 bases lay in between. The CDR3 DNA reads TGTGCCTGGAGTGTACTCAGCTATCAGCCCCAGCATTTT. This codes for CAWSVLSYQPQHF.

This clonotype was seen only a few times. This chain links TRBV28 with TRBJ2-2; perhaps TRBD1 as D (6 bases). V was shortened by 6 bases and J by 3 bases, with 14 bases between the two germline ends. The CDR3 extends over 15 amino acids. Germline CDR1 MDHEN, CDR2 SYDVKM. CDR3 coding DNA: TGTGCCAGCAGGGAGTACCAGGGGTACACCGGGGAGCTGTTTTTT. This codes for CASREYQGYTGELFF.

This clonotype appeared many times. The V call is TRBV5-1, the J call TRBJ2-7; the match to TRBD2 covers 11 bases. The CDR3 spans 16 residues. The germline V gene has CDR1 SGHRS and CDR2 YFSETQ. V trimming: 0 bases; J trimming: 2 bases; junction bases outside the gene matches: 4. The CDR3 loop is CASSLALAGGAYEQYF. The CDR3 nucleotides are TGCGCCAGCAGCTTGGCTCTAGCGGGAGGCGCCTACGAGCAGTACTTC.